The 5 T cell receptor beta chains given below trace back to one sample, sequenced in a study of CD8 T cells in Susac syndrome. RNA in amounts of roughly 0.45 to 1 ug was reverse transcribed with random hexamers. One entry per CDR3 protein results from TCRdb running MiXCR on the immunoSEQ multiplex PCR reads. The sample holds about 400,000 distinct CDR3 sequences; around 85% are singletons and the top ten take 0.09% to 0.15%. Sequenced material: CD8+ T cells from PBMCs. The receptor set was obtained from a human donor with multiple sclerosis.

The rearrangement uses TRBV5-1 and TRBJ2-2; D may match TRBD1 or TRBD2 (5 bases each). Trimming took 5 bases from V and 3 from J, leaving 26 bases between them. CDR1 is SGHRS and CDR2 is YFSETQ in the germline V gene. The CDR3 is made up of 19 amino acids. The CDR3 DNA reads as TGCGCCAGCAGTGTTCGAGGGGATATGGATGTAATGGACACCGGGGAGCTGTTTTTT. Amino acid sequence: CASSVRGDMDVMDTGELFF.

This clonotype was counted a few times. This chain joins TRBV11-2 and TRBJ2-7, with D tentatively TRBD1 (5 bases). The CDR3 is 14 amino acids. V lost 1 base to trimming and J lost 3 bases, with 10 bases between them. CDR1 and CDR2 (germline): SGHAT, FQNNGV. The CDR3 DNA follows: TGTGCCAGCAGCTTAGGACAGCAAGGCTACGAGCAGTACTTC. It encodes CASSLGQQGYEQYF.

This chain connects TRBV9 to TRBJ2-7; TRBD2 aligns across 9 bases. The CDR3 extends over 15 amino acids. J gave up 3 bases and V 2 bases, and 6 bases lay outside the gene matches. Germline V CDR1 and CDR2: SGDLS, YYNGEE. In DNA, the CDR3 is TGTGCCAGCAGCGTTGGCGCGGGAGGGTACTACGAGCAGTACTTC. Protein product: CASSVGAGGYYEQYF.

The rearrangement links TRBV12-3 or TRBV12-4 to TRBJ1-1; D remains unclear. The V end lost 3 bases, the J end lost 4 bases, and 15 bases lay between the germline ends. This CDR3 is built from 15 residues. The CDR3 reads CASSLVETFATEAFF. CDR3 sequence (DNA): TGTGCCAGCAGTTTGGTAGAAACCTTTGCCACTGAAGCTTTCTTT.

The chain recombines TRBV5-5 with TRBJ1-2, with 7 positions matching TRBD1. The germline V gene encodes CDR1 SGHKS and CDR2 YYEKEE (reference sequence). Unmatched junction bases numbered 14, after V lost 4 bases and J lost 5 bases. This CDR3 is built from 16 residues. In DNA, the CDR3 is TGTGCCAGCAGCGCTCGGGATGAGGGGGCATGGTATGGCTACACCTTC. It translates to CASSARDEGAWYGYTF. Drawing the rest from reference TRBV5-5 and TRBJ1-2, the complete variable domain is DAGVTQSPTHLIKTRGQQVTLRCSPISGHKSVSWYQQVLGQGPQFIFQYYEKEERGRGNFPDRFSARQFPNYSSELNVNALLLGDSALYLCASSARDEGAWYGYTFGSGTRLTVV.